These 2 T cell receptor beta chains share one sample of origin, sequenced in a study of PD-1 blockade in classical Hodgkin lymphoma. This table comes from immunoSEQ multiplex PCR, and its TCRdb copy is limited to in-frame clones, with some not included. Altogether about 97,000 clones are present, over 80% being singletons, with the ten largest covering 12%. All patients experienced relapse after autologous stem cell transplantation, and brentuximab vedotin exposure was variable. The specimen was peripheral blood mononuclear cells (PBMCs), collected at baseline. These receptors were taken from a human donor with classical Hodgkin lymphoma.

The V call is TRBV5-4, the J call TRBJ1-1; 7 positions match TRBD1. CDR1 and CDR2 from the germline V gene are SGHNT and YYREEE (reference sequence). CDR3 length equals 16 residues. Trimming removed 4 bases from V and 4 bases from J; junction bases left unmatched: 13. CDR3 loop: CASSPTPGGVLTEAFF. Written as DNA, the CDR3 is TGTGCCAGCAGCCCGACCCCAGGGGGGGTCCTCACTGAAGCTTTCTTT.

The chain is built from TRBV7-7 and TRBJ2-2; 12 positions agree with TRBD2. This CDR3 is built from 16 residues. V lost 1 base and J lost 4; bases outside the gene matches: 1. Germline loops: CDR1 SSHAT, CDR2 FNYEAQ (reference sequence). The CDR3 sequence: CASSLGTSGITGELFF. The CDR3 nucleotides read TGTGCCAGCAGCTTAGGGACTAGCGGGATCACCGGGGAGCTGTTTTTT. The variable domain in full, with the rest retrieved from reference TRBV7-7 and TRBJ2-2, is GAGVSQSPRYKVTKRGQDVTLRCDPISSHATLYWYQQALGQGPEFLTYFNYEAQPDKSGLPSDRFSAERPEGSISTLTIQRTEQRDSAMYRCASSLGTSGITGELFFGEGSRLTVL.